The clone carrying this T cell receptor (beta chain) was seen a few times. Germline V gene sequence: CDR1 LNHDA, CDR2 SQIVND (reference sequence). The CDR3 loop spans 15 amino acids. Trimming cost V 6 bases and J 0 bases, with 12 bases left between them. Here immunoSEQ multiplex PCR was the method, and the copy in TCRdb shows in-frame clones only, minus some. Of some 250,000 clones in the sample, approximately 89% were seen once. Study members were between about 18 and 100 years old and lived in roughly 24 US regions. These data come from a study of blood T cell repertoires in COVID-19. Looking at the study overall: COVID-19 samples, acute and convalescent, were from the United States, Italy and Spain.

The sample taken for sequencing was PBMCs or T cells enriched from blood (not recorded which). The gene calls are TRBV19 and TRBJ1-3; maybe TRBD1 (6 bases). The TCR was taken from a woman aged 25 to 45 with acute COVID-19. CDR3 in DNA: TGTGCCAGTAGGTCGACAGGTTTCTCTGGAAACACCATATATTTT. This gives the protein CASRSTGFSGNTIYF.